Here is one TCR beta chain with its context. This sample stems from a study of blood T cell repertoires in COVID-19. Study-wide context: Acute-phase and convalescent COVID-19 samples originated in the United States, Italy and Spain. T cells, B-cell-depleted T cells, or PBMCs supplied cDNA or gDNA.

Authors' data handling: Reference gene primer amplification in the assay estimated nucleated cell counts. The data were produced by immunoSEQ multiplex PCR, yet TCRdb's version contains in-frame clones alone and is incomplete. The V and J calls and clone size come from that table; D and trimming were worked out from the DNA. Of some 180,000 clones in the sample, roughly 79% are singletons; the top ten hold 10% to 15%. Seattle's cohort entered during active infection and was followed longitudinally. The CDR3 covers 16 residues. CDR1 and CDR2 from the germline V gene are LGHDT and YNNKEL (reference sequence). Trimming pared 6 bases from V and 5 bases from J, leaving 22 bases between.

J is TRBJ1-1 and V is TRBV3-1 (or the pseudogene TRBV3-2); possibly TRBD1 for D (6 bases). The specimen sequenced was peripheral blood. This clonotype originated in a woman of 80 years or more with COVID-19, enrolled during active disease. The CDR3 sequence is CASSSRSETGRTEAFF. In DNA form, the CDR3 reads TGTGCCAGCAGTTCAAGAAGCGAAACAGGGAGAACTGAAGCTTTCTTT.